This is a list of T cell receptor beta chains from one sample in a study of T cell repertoires in cytomegalovirus infection. TCRdb redid the calling of the reads with MiXCR, one entry per CDR3 protein. The sample yields fewer than 550,000 distinct CDR3 sequences, less than 30% seen once. Sequenced material: PBMCs. The receptors shown here come from a human donor in good health (CMV status not recorded). Some clones in this sample may be carry-over from other donors' samples. CDR3s include the opening cysteine and the closing phenylalanine or tryptophan. D genes are given only for firm matches. Clone size is stated in some rows and not others, as once, few, many or a class when expanded.

v_gene,abundance,d_gene,j_gene,CDR3nt,CDR3aa
TRBV7-2,few,TRBD2,TRBJ2-5,TGTGCCAGCAGCTACCCGGGGGGTAGCGGGAGGGGGTGGGACTTC,CASSYPGGSGRGWDF
TRBV10-3,-,-,TRBJ1-1,TGTGCCATCAGTGACATGGGGGGGACTGAAGCTTTCTTT,CAISDMGGTEAFF
TRBV7-2,many,-,TRBJ2-1,TGTGCCAGCAGCCACGGGGGGCGGGTCAATGAGCAGTTCTTC,CASSHGGRVNEQFF
TRBV11-1,few,-,TRBJ2-7,TGTGCCAGCAGCTTAGGGGACTCAGGTAGGATGGAGCAGTACTTC,CASSLGDSGRMEQYF
TRBV6-2/TRBV6-3,-,TRBD1,TRBJ2-7,TGTGCCAGCATTAGTCCGGGACAGGGGGCTGGCGAGCAGTACTTC,CASISPGQGAGEQYF
TRBV6-2/TRBV6-3,-,-,TRBJ2-1,TGTGCCAGCAGTTCGGATAGGAGGCCGTTCTTC,CASSSDRRPFF
TRBV30,-,-,TRBJ1-1,TGTGCCTGGCGGACTGAGAACACTGAAGCTTTCTTT,CAWRTENTEAFF
TRBV6-1,few,-,TRBJ2-5,TGTGCCAGCAGCACACTTGAGACCCAGTACTTC,CASSTLETQYF
TRBV10-3,-,TRBD1,TRBJ1-6,TGTGCCAGTTGGGACAGAGGATCACCCCTCCACTTT,CASWDRGSPLHF
TRBV24-1,few,-,TRBJ2-1,TGTGCCACCAGTGCGCTGGGGGAGAGGAACTACAATGAGCAGTTCTTC,CATSALGERNYNEQFF
TRBV6-2/TRBV6-3,many,-,TRBJ2-3,TGTGCCAGCAGACGCCCACCCACAGATACGCAGTATTTT,CASRRPPTDTQYF
TRBV28,many,-,TRBJ2-1,TGTGCCAGCAGTTCCCGGGACTCCTACAATGAGCAGTTCTTC,CASSSRDSYNEQFF
TRBV6-1,-,TRBD1,TRBJ2-5,TGTGCCTGCAGACGAACCGGGACAGGGCTGGAGACCCAGTACTTC,CACRRTGTGLETQYF
TRBV6-1,-,-,TRBJ1-3,TGTGCCAGCACCTCAAAACAGGCGCCCCGTGTTGGCACCATATATTTT,CASTSKQAPRVGTIYF
TRBV7-8,many,-,TRBJ1-6,TGTGCCAGCAGAGTGACGGGCCTAGCGAATTCACCCCTCCACTTT,CASRVTGLANSPLHF
TRBV15,-,-,TRBJ2-1,TGTGCCACCAGCGAGGGACATTACTCCTACAATGAGCAGTTCTTC,CATSEGHYSYNEQFF